This T cell receptor (beta chain) derives from a study of cytomegalovirus exposure and HLA in healthy donors. This CDR3 spans 12 amino acids. Germline V gene lookup returns CDR1 GTSNPN and CDR2 SVGIG (reference sequence). V gave up 4 bases and J gave up 6 bases, with 12 bases separating them. Clones were read by immunoSEQ multiplex PCR, and TCRdb kept only the in-frame ones, dropping some. The sample includes about 160,000 clones, roughly 80% of them seen just once. The chain recombines TRBV30 with TRBJ1-1, with D possibly being TRBD1 (5 bases). The sequencing input was PBMCs. The origin of this receptor is a man aged 25-40 years in good health and CMV-seropositive. CDR3 protein: CAWNRGVAEAFF. The CDR3 bases are TGTGCCTGGAATCGGGGGGTTGCTGAAGCTTTCTTT.